The 16 T cell receptor beta chains presented below share a single source sample, sequenced in a study of vaccination effects on CD4 cells after COVID-19. Antigen-specific CD4+ T cells were expanded with viral peptide pools in the ViraFEST assay before sequencing. CD4+ T cells were isolated after around 9 days of culture. The table came from immunoSEQ multiplex PCR; TCRdb's copy has only in-frame clones and leaves some out. The sample holds approximately 30,000 clones; roughly two thirds are singletons and the top ten take around 28%. These receptors' targets are unknown. The sequencing here drew on CD4+ T cells from PBMCs cultured with HCoV-229E spike peptides, taken before COVID-19 vaccination. The receptors were sampled from a human donor who received a COVID-19 vaccine.

The rearrangement links TRBV6-5 to TRBJ2-2, with TRBD1 as a possible D gene (6 bases). The CDR3 contains 15 residues. The germline V gene has CDR1 MNHEY and CDR2 SVGAGI. Trimming removed 9 bases at V and 0 bases at J, with 14 bases between. Here the CDR3 reads CASNTGISNTGELFF. The CDR3 DNA follows: TGTGCCAGTAATACAGGGATTTCGAACACCGGGGAGCTGTTTTTT.

The rearrangement links TRBV5-6 to TRBJ1-2; maybe TRBD1 (5 bases). Per germline, CDR1 SGHDT and CDR2 YYEEEE. Trimming took 2 bases from V and 4 from J, leaving 12 bases between them. The length of the CDR3 is 14 residues. The CDR3 sequence: CASSLLGATYGYTF. Written as DNA, the CDR3 is TGTGCCAGCAGCTTATTAGGGGCGACCTATGGCTACACCTTC. Complete variable domain (other parts from reference TRBV5-6 and TRBJ1-2): DAGVTQSPTHLIKTRGQQVTLRCSPKSGHDTVSWYQQALGQGPQFIFQYYEEEERQRGNFPDRFSGHQFPNYSSELNVNALLLGDSALYLCASSLLGATYGYTFGSGTRLTVV.

The CDR3 reads CASSFQVEGNTIYF. As DNA, the CDR3 is TGTGCCAGCTCATTCCAGGTGGAAGGAAACACCATATATTTT. The chain combines TRBV9 with TRBJ1-3; D ambiguous. The CDR3 is 14 residues long. V was clipped by 7 bases and J by 4 bases, with 15 bases between them. Looked up from germline, CDR1 is SGDLS and CDR2 is YYNGEE.

The table lists this clone with a few counts. The rearrangement links TRBV7-9 to TRBJ1-1; 8 bases fit TRBD1. Trimming removed 7 bases from V and 1 base from J; junction bases left unmatched: 5. The CDR3 runs 14 residues. The germline V gene encodes CDR1 SEHNR and CDR2 FQNEAQ (reference sequence). The DNA of the CDR3 is TGTGCCAGCACCGCCGACAGGGGGAACACTGAAGCTTTCTTT. Translating it yields CASTADRGNTEAFF.

This clone was seen a few times. The chain employs TRBV27 and TRBJ1-2; D not resolved. Germline loops: CDR1 MNHEY, CDR2 SMNVEV (reference sequence). The CDR3 runs to 14 residues. V dropped 2 bases and J dropped 4 bases, with 11 bases sitting between them. The CDR3 coding sequence is TGTGCCAGCAGTTTAGACAAAGGCGCCTATGGCTACACCTTC. This translates into CASSLDKGAYGYTF.

The genes are TRBV19 and TRBJ2-5; 8 bases are shared with TRBD2. The junction had 5 bases not matched to a gene; V was cut back by 5 bases and J by 3 bases. Germline CDR1 and CDR2: LNHDA and SQIVND (reference sequence). The CDR3 loop spans 14 amino acids. The CDR3 DNA reads TGTGCCAGTAGTGTGAGCGGGGGCGAAGAGACCCAGTACTTC. Amino acids: CASSVSGGEETQYF.

The J gene is TRBJ1-1, the V gene TRBV7-2, with 7 bases lining up with TRBD1. CDR1 and CDR2 from the germline V gene are SGHTA and FQGNSA. V shed 1 base, J shed 1 base, and the junction held 6 bases outside the gene matches. The CDR3 covers 16 residues. The CDR3 nucleotides are TGTGCCAGCAGCTTAGATCTTTCAGGGGGGAACACTGAAGCTTTCTTT. Residues: CASSLDLSGGNTEAFF.

The rearrangement uses TRBV3-1 (or the pseudogene TRBV3-2) and TRBJ1-1, with TRBD1 matching over 9 bases. Trimming at V came to 4 bases and at J to 4 bases, leaving 4 bases not matched to a gene. Germline V gene lookup returns CDR1 LGHDT and CDR2 YNNKEL (reference sequence). CDR3 size: 14 residues. As DNA, the CDR3 is TGTGCCAGCAGCCGCCGACAGGGGGGCACTGAAGCTTTCTTT. Translating gives CASSRRQGGTEAFF.

The V call is TRBV5-4, the J call TRBJ1-1, with 7 positions matching TRBD1. Germline CDR1 reads SGHNT; CDR2 reads YYREEE (reference sequence). V was clipped by 4 bases and J by 4 bases; unmatched bases: 7. This CDR3 is 14 amino acids long. This CDR3 is CASSDLDRVTEAFF. CDR3 nucleotides: TGTGCCAGCAGCGATCTTGACAGGGTCACTGAAGCTTTCTTT. The full variable domain, completed using reference TRBV5-4 and TRBJ1-1, is ETGVTQSPTHLIKTRGQQVTLRCSSQSGHNTVSWYQQALGQGPQFIFQYYREEENGRGNFPPRFSGLQFPNYSSELNVNALELDDSALYLCASSDLDRVTEAFFGQGTRLTVV.

The chain couples TRBV6-4 to TRBJ1-1; TRBD1 matches 7 bases. This CDR3 comprises 18 residues. The germline V gene has CDR1 MRHNA and CDR2 SNTAGT. Losses at the gene ends were 0 bases for V and 3 bases for J; bases not matched to a gene: 13. Here the CDR3 reads CASSDSWTGGVGDTEAFF. In nucleotides, the CDR3 is TGTGCCAGCAGTGACTCTTGGACAGGTGGTGTGGGGGACACTGAAGCTTTCTTT.

A word on this clone: Other nucleotide sequences from this sample produce the same CDR3. J is TRBJ1-1 and V is TRBV29-1; no firm D call. The CDR3 has 10 residues. V was clipped by 7 bases and J by 6 bases, with 9 bases between them. Germline-derived CDR1 and CDR2 are SQVTM and ANQGSEA. CDR3: CSAGVAEAFF. The CDR3, as DNA: TGCAGCGCTGGGGTGGCTGAAGCTTTCTTT.

The J gene is TRBJ2-7, the V gene TRBV9; 7 nucleotides align to TRBD1. Germline trimming cut 1 base from V and 6 bases from J; bases unmatched to any gene: 4. This CDR3 region has 13 residues. Germline V gene data show CDR1 as SGDLS and CDR2 as YYNGEE. CDR3 in DNA: TGTGCCAGCAGCGTAAAAGCAGGGGGCGAGCAGTACTTC. Protein sequence: CASSVKAGGEQYF.

The DNA of the CDR3 is TGCGCCAGCAGCCGACGGGATACGCAGTATTTT. Encoded protein: CASSRRDTQYF. The V gene is TRBV4-1, the J gene TRBJ2-3; D ambiguous. There are 11 residues in the CDR3. The V gene lost 4 bases and the J gene lost 6 bases, with 5 bases spanning the gap. The germline V gene encodes CDR1 MGHRA and CDR2 YSYEKL.

The rearrangement uses TRBV2 and TRBJ1-3; D gene unclear. CDR3 length: 15 residues. Germline lookup yields CDR1 SNHLY and CDR2 FYNNEI. Trimming stripped 4 bases from V and 2 bases from J, with 12 bases between. This CDR3 is CASSVHGNAGNTIYF. CDR3 DNA sequence: TGTGCCAGCAGTGTCCACGGAAACGCTGGAAACACCATATATTTT.

The V and J genes are TRBV27 and TRBJ1-6, with no clear D. The CDR3 totals 16 residues. V was pared by 5 bases and J by 4 bases, with 15 bases between. Germline assignment: CDR1 MNHEY and CDR2 SMNVEV (reference sequence). The CDR3: CASSPQEQAYNSPLHF. Written as DNA, the CDR3 is TGTGCCAGCAGTCCCCAGGAGCAGGCTTATAATTCACCCCTCCACTTT.

The CDR3 region has the DNA TGTGCCAGCAGCGTAGGGGGACTAGCTACGGGTACGCAGTATTTT. The encoded protein is CASSVGGLATGTQYF. V and J are TRBV9 and TRBJ2-3; 9 bases are a match to TRBD2. The V gene's germline CDR1 is SGDLS and CDR2 YYNGEE. V was clipped by 0 bases and J by 8 bases; unmatched bases: 7. This CDR3 spans 15 amino acids. Full variable domain (rest looked up from reference TRBV9 and TRBJ2-3): DSGVTQTPKHLITATGQRVTLRCSPRSGDLSVYWYQQSLDQGLQFLIQYYNGEERAKGNILERFSAQQFPDLHSELNLSSLELGDSALYFCASSVGGLATGTQYFGPGTRLTVL.